This is a list of T cell receptor beta chains from one sample in a study of control samples from healthy donors and cancer patients. Clones were read by immunoSEQ multiplex PCR, and TCRdb kept only the in-frame ones, dropping some. The table lists tens of thousands of clones, roughly 86% of them singletons. Specimen: blood. All receptors derive from a man aged 45-65 years in good health. Both conserved end residues are part of each CDR3. The D gene is left open where the match is weak. A row's size may be missing; if present it is once, few, many or a size class.

d_call,j_call,v_call,clone_size,cdr3_nt,cdr3_aa
TRBD1,TRBJ2-7,TRBV4-2,.,TGTGCCAGCAGCCAATCGGACAGGGGCGGCGAGCAGTACTTC,CASSQSDRGGEQYF
TRBD1,TRBJ1-5,TRBV7-2,.,TGTGCCAGCAGCTCGTCGACAGGGACTAAGGAGCCCCAGCATTTT,CASSSSTGTKEPQHF
.,TRBJ2-3,TRBV4-3,.,TGCGCCAGCAGCCAAGAGGGTTCTTTCACAGATACGCAGTATTTT,CASSQEGSFTDTQYF
.,TRBJ2-3,TRBV6-5,.,TGTGCCAGCAGTTACTCGACCACAGATACGCAGTATTTT,CASSYSTTDTQYF
.,TRBJ1-2,TRBV28,.,TGTGCCAGCACCCAGTATTGGGGTGGCTACACCTTC,CASTQYWGGYTF
.,TRBJ1-2,TRBV4-2,.,TGTGCCAGCAGCCAAGATTTATTGGCAGGGTGGTTAGTAATTTATGGCTACACCTTC,CASSQDLLAGWLVIYGYTF
TRBD1,TRBJ2-7,TRBV20-1,.,TGCAGTGTTGACAGGGTCTACGAGCAGTACTTC,CSVDRVYEQYF
.,TRBJ1-1,TRBV3-1/TRBV3-2,.,TGTGCCAGCACAAGGGAGAACACTGAAGCTTTCTTT,CASTRENTEAFF
TRBD2,TRBJ2-3,TRBV6-5,.,TGTGCCAGCAGTTCCCCGCAGCGGGGTACGCAGTATTTT,CASSSPQRGTQYF
.,TRBJ2-2,TRBV6-2/TRBV6-3,.,TGTGCCAGCAGTCTCCGAAACACCGGGGAGCTGTTTTTT,CASSLRNTGELFF
.,TRBJ2-5,TRBV9,.,TGTGCCAGCAGCGTATCCCCGACTAGTTACGGGCAAGAGACCCAGTACTTC,CASSVSPTSYGQETQYF
.,TRBJ1-5,TRBV7-2,once,TGTGCCAGCAGCACCATGACAGGCCCTAATCAGCCCCAGCATTTT,CASSTMTGPNQPQHF
.,TRBJ2-2,TRBV4-3,.,TGCGCCAGCAGCCAAGAAACAGGAGCGAACACCGGGGAGCTGTTTTTT,CASSQETGANTGELFF
TRBD1,TRBJ1-6,TRBV18,.,TGTGCCAGCTCACCCGGACAGGGGAACGATTCACCCCTCCACTTT,CASSPGQGNDSPLHF
TRBD2,TRBJ2-1,TRBV13,.,TGTGCCAGCAGCCCCGGGACTAGCGGGAGTGGGTTCTACAATGAGCAGTTCTTC,CASSPGTSGSGFYNEQFF
.,TRBJ2-1,TRBV19,.,TGTGCCAGTAGTATTGGAGGGGGGGCCCGGAATGAGCAGTTCTTC,CASSIGGGARNEQFF
TRBD1,TRBJ2-2,TRBV9,.,TGTGCCAGCAGCGGGGGACAGGACACCGGGGAGCTGTTTTTT,CASSGGQDTGELFF
.,TRBJ2-3,TRBV24-1,.,TGTGCCACGATGGAAGTGGGAACAGATACGCAGTATTTT,CATMEVGTDTQYF
.,TRBJ2-1,TRBV7-2,.,TGTGCCAGCAGTCAACGCTCTTTTAGCGGAGGAATCTACAATGAGCAGTTCTTC,CASSQRSFSGGIYNEQFF
TRBD2,TRBJ2-1,TRBV5-4,.,TGTGCCAGCAGCTTGCCTAGCGGGAGGGAGCATGAGCAGTTCTTC,CASSLPSGREHEQFF
.,TRBJ1-2,TRBV25-1,.,TGTGCCAGCAGTTCAGGGTGGTATGGCTACACCTTC,CASSSGWYGYTF
.,TRBJ2-3,TRBV5-4,.,TGTGCCAGCAGCTTGGTTAATAGCCCAGATACGCAGTATTTT,CASSLVNSPDTQYF
.,TRBJ1-1,TRBV7-2,once,TGTGCCAGCAGCTTGAATCAGGGGAACACTGAAGCTTTCTTT,CASSLNQGNTEAFF
.,TRBJ1-1,TRBV19,.,TGTGCCAGTAGTATCCGAGGGGGGAACACTGAAGCTTTCTTT,CASSIRGGNTEAFF
.,TRBJ2-1,TRBV19,.,TGTGCCAGTAGTAGCCCAGGGGGGTCACCTTACAATGAGCAGTTCTTC,CASSSPGGSPYNEQFF
.,TRBJ2-5,TRBV11-2,.,TGTGCCAGCAGCTTAATAGCGGTACAAGAGACCCAGTACTTC,CASSLIAVQETQYF
.,TRBJ2-1,TRBV5-1,.,TGCGCCAGCAGCCTTTGGGGGGCGGCTTCAAGCTACAATGAGCAGTTCTTC,CASSLWGAASSYNEQFF
.,TRBJ2-1,TRBV24-1,.,TGTGCCACCAGTGATGCCGGCGCCGGGGTGTGGGACAATGAGCAGTTCTTC,CATSDAGAGVWDNEQFF
TRBD1,TRBJ2-1,TRBV7-8,.,TGTGCCAGCAGCTCCAGGACAGGGGCCGGTGAGCAGTTCTTC,CASSSRTGAGEQFF
.,TRBJ2-3,TRBV11-1,.,TGTGCCAGCAGCTCAGGGGCAGGTGACACAGATACGCAGTATTTT,CASSSGAGDTDTQYF
.,TRBJ1-6,TRBV25-1,.,TGTGCCAGCAGTGAATTCGCCCGTAGCTCCTATAATTCACCCCTCCACTTT,CASSEFARSSYNSPLHF
.,TRBJ1-1,TRBV7-3,.,TGTGCCAGCAGCCTAAGCGGGGGCACTGAAGCTTTCTTT,CASSLSGGTEAFF
TRBD2,TRBJ2-3,TRBV5-1,.,TGCGCCAGCAGCCAACAGCGGGGGAGAAGCACAGATACGCAGTATTTT,CASSQQRGRSTDTQYF
.,TRBJ1-2,TRBV7-8,.,TGTGCCAGCAGCTCCCAGGGCACCTATGGCTACACCTTC,CASSSQGTYGYTF
TRBD1,TRBJ1-2,TRBV7-2,.,TGTGCCAGCAGGTCTGAACCTCAGGGGGACTATGGCTACACCTTC,CASRSEPQGDYGYTF
TRBD2,TRBJ2-3,TRBV7-9,.,TGTGCCAGCAGCTCCAGCGGGAGCTACACAGATACGCAGTATTTT,CASSSSGSYTDTQYF
.,TRBJ1-5,TRBV15,.,TGTGCCACCAGCAGTCTTGACAGCACACAGCATTTT,CATSSLDSTQHF
TRBD1,TRBJ2-5,TRBV11-2,.,TGTGCCAGCAGCCGAATGGGACAGGTGATCCAAGAGACCCAGTACTTC,CASSRMGQVIQETQYF
.,TRBJ1-1,TRBV29-1,.,TGCAGCGTATTACCCATGAACACTGAAGCTTTCTTT,CSVLPMNTEAFF
TRBD2,TRBJ2-5,TRBV11-3,.,TGTGCCAGCAGCCCGGGACTAGCGGGGTCAACCCAGTACTTC,CASSPGLAGSTQYF
.,TRBJ2-4,TRBV29-1,.,TGCAGCGGGTTGACTCAGGGCATTCAGTACTTC,CSGLTQGIQYF
.,TRBJ2-7,TRBV18,.,TGTGCCAGCTCACCAACGGGTCTCGCCTACGAGCAGTACTTC,CASSPTGLAYEQYF
.,TRBJ1-1,TRBV12-3/TRBV12-4,.,TGTGCCAGCAGTTTTGGCCGGAGGACTGAAGCTTTCTTT,CASSFGRRTEAFF
TRBD2,TRBJ2-1,TRBV7-2,few,TGTGCCAGCAGCTTAGTGACTAGCGGAGGGGTGGAGCAGTTCTTC,CASSLVTSGGVEQFF
.,TRBJ2-1,TRBV27,.,TGTGCCAGCAGTTTGACTAGATCGGATGAGCAGTTCTTC,CASSLTRSDEQFF
TRBD2,TRBJ2-7,TRBV18,.,TGTGCCAGCTCCCCAGGAGCGGGGGGCAACTCCTACGAGCAGTACTTC,CASSPGAGGNSYEQYF
TRBD1,TRBJ2-2,TRBV6-2/TRBV6-3,few,TGTGCCAGCAGTTCCTACAGGGGGGAGGACGGGGAGCTGTTTTTT,CASSSYRGEDGELFF
TRBD1,TRBJ2-5,TRBV5-1,.,TGCGCCAGCAGCTTGGGGACAGGGGGCGCCCAAGAGACCCAGTACTTC,CASSLGTGGAQETQYF
TRBD2,TRBJ2-1,TRBV7-2,.,TGTGCCAGCAGCCCAACCCCGTTGACTAGCGGGGCCCAGTTCTTC,CASSPTPLTSGAQFF